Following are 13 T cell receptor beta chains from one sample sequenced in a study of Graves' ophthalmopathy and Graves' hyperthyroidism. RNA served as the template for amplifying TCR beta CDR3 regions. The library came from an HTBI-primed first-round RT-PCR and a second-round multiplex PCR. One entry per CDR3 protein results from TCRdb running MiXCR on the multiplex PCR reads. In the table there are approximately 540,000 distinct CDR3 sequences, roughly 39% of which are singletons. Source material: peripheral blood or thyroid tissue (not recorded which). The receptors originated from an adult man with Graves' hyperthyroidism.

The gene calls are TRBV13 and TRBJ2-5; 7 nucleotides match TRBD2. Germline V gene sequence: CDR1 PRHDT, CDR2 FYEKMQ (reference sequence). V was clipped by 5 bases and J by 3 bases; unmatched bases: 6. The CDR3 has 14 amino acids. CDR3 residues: CASSVRGGEETQYF. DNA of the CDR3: TGTGCCAGCAGCGTTAGGGGAGGGGAAGAGACCCAGTACTTC. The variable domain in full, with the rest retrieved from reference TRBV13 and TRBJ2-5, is AAGVIQSPRHLIKEKRETATLKCYPIPRHDTVYWYQQGPGQDPQFLISFYEKMQSDKGSIPDRFSAQQFSDYHSELNMSSLELGDSALYFCASSVRGGEETQYFGPGTRLLVL.

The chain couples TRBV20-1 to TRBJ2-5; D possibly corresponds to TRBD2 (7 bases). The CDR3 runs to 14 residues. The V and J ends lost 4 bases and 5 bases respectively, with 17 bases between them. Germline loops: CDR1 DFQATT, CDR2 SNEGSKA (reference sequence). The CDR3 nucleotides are TGCAGTGCTACCATGGACAGCGGGGAGGAGACCCAGTACTTC. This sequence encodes CSATMDSGEETQYF.

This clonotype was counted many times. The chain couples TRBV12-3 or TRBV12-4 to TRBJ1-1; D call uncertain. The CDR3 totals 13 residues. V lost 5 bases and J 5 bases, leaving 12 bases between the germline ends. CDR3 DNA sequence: TGTGCCAGCAGTCTCATGACGGGGACTGAAGCTTTCTTT. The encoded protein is CASSLMTGTEAFF.

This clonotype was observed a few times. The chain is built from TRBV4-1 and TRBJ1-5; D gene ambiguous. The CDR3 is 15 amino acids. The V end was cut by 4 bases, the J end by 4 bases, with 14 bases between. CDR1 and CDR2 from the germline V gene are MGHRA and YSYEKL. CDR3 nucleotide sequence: TGCGCCAGCAGCCGAGATGAGGGATGGAATCAGCCCCAGCATTTT. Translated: CASSRDEGWNQPQHF.

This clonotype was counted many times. CDR3 DNA sequence: TGCAGTGCTAGGAGGGACAGGGTCAACCACGAGCAGTACTTC. As protein: CSARRDRVNHEQYF. The chain joins TRBV20-1 to TRBJ2-7; 9 nucleotides match TRBD1. The V and J ends lost 3 bases and 5 bases, in that order; junction bases with no gene match: 8. The CDR3 totals 14 residues. The germline V gene encodes CDR1 DFQATT and CDR2 SNEGSKA (reference sequence).

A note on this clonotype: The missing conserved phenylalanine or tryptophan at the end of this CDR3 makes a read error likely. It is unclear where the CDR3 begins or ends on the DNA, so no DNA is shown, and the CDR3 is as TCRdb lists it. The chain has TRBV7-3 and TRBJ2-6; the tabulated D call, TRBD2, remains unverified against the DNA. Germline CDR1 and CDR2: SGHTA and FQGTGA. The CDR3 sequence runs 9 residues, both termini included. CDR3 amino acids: CASSPAGTS.

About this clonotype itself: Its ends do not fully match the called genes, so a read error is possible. The chain's CDR3 is CASSQGVAGASYEQYF. The CDR3 nucleotides read TGCGCCAGCAGCCAAGGTGTAGCGGGTGCTTCCTACGAGCAGTACTTC. This rearrangement joins TRBV13 to TRBJ2-7; 7 bases are shared with TRBD2. CDR3 length equals 16 residues. Germline V lookup: CDR1 PRHDT, CDR2 FYEKMQ (reference sequence).

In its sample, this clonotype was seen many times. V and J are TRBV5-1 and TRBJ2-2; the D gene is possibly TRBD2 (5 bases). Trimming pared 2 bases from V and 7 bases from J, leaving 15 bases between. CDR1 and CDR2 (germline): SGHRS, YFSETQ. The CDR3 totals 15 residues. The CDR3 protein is CASSFLGIGNGELFF. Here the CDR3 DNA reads TGCGCCAGCAGCTTTCTCGGGATTGGTAACGGGGAGCTGTTTTTT.

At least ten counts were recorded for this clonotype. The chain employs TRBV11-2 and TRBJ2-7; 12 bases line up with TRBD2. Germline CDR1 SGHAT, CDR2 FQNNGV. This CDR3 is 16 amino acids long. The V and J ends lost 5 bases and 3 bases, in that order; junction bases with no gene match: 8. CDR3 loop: CASSVSGGLAGYEQYF. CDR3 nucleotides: TGTGCCAGCAGCGTTTCGGGGGGACTAGCGGGCTACGAGCAGTACTTC. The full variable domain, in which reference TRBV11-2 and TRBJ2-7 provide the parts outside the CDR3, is EAGVAQSPRYKIIEKRQSVAFWCNPISGHATLYWYQQILGQGPKLLIQFQNNGVVDDSQLPKDRFSAERLKGVDSTLKIQPAKLEDSAVYLCASSVSGGLAGYEQYFGPGTRLTVT.

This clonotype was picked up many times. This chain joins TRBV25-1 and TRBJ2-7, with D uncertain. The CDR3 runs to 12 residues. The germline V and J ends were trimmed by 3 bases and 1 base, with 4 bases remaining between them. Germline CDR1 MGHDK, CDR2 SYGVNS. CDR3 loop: CASSDRSYEQYF. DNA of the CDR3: TGTGCCAGCAGTGACCGATCCTACGAGCAGTACTTC.

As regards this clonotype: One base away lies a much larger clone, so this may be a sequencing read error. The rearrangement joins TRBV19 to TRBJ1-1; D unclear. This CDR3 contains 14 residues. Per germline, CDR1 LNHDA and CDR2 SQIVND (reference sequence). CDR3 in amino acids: CASSIRGGNTEASF. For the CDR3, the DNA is TGTGCCAGTAGTATACGCGGCGGGAACACTGAAGCTTCCTTT.

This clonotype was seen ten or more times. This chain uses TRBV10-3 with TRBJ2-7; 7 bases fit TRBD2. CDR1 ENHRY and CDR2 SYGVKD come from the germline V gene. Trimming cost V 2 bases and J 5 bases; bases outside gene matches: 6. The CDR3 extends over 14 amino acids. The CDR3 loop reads CAISEDAGVNEQYF. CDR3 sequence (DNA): TGTGCCATCAGTGAGGATGCGGGAGTGAACGAGCAGTACTTC.

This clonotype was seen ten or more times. CDR3 protein: CASNDDRASDGYTF. DNA of the CDR3: TGTGCCAGTAACGACGACAGGGCCTCCGATGGCTACACCTTC. The chain has TRBV19 and TRBJ1-2; 7 bases agree with TRBD1. Germline V lookup: CDR1 LNHDA, CDR2 SQIVND (reference sequence). This CDR3 contains 14 residues. The trim removed 7 bases at V and 6 bases at J, leaving 11 bases unmatched.